Listed below are T cell receptor beta chains from one sample, sequenced in a study of cytomegalovirus exposure and HLA in healthy donors. TCRdb's copy holds only in-frame clones and misses some; the assay was immunoSEQ multiplex PCR. The repertoire holds 270,000 or so clones, with 86% as singletons. Sequencing was carried out using PBMCs. The receptors originated from a man aged 40-49 years in good health and CMV-seropositive. Each CDR3 is given with its conserved first and last residue. The D gene is left open where the match is weak. Clone size, where shown, is once, few, many, or a class for clones that have expanded.

j_gene: TRBJ1-1; abundance: .; d_gene: .; v_gene: TRBV27; CDR3aa: CASSSYRDGYTEAFF; CDR3nt: TGTGCCAGCAGTTCCTACAGGGACGGTTACACTGAAGCTTTCTTT
j_gene: TRBJ2-1; abundance: .; d_gene: TRBD1; v_gene: TRBV2; CDR3aa: CASSAGTAVYNEQFF; CDR3nt: TGTGCCAGCAGTGCCGGGACAGCCGTCTACAATGAGCAGTTCTTC
j_gene: TRBJ1-1; abundance: .; d_gene: TRBD1; v_gene: TRBV4-2; CDR3aa: CASSQGDRDETEAFF; CDR3nt: TGTGCCAGCAGCCAAGGGGACAGGGACGAGACTGAAGCTTTCTTT
j_gene: TRBJ2-7; abundance: once; d_gene: .; v_gene: TRBV5-1; CDR3aa: CASSFRARTVRSSYEQYF; CDR3nt: TGCGCCAGCAGCTTTCGGGCTAGGACTGTGAGGAGCTCCTACGAGCAGTACTTC
j_gene: TRBJ2-7; abundance: .; d_gene: .; v_gene: TRBV2; CDR3aa: CASSEGLRAGSEQYF; CDR3nt: TGTGCCAGCAGTGAAGGGTTAAGGGCCGGGAGCGAGCAGTACTTC
j_gene: TRBJ2-2; abundance: .; d_gene: TRBD2; v_gene: TRBV28; CDR3aa: CASRYFGGVPNTGELFF; CDR3nt: TGTGCCAGCAGGTACTTCGGGGGGGTACCGAACACCGGGGAGCTGTTTTTT
j_gene: TRBJ2-3; abundance: .; d_gene: TRBD1; v_gene: TRBV19; CDR3aa: CASSPRTGGGTDTQYF; CDR3nt: TGTGCCAGTAGTCCTCGGACAGGGGGCGGCACAGATACGCAGTATTTT
j_gene: TRBJ2-1; abundance: .; d_gene: TRBD2; v_gene: TRBV19; CDR3aa: CASSRPTSGVSYNEQFF; CDR3nt: TGTGCCAGTAGTCGTCCCACTAGCGGGGTTTCCTACAATGAGCAGTTCTTC
j_gene: TRBJ2-7; abundance: .; d_gene: .; v_gene: TRBV13; CDR3aa: CASSLGRTGVNYEQYF; CDR3nt: TGTGCCAGCAGCTTAGGCCGGACTGGTGTCAACTACGAGCAGTACTTC
j_gene: TRBJ2-7; abundance: .; d_gene: .; v_gene: TRBV4-1; CDR3aa: CASSQEGGAGSSYEQYF; CDR3nt: TGCGCCAGCAGCCAAGAAGGAGGGGCGGGGAGCTCCTACGAGCAGTACTTC
j_gene: TRBJ1-5; abundance: few; d_gene: .; v_gene: TRBV28; CDR3aa: CASSLTAGNQPQHF; CDR3nt: TGTGCCAGCAGTTTAACAGCCGGCAATCAGCCCCAGCATTTT
j_gene: TRBJ2-1; abundance: .; d_gene: .; v_gene: TRBV6-5; CDR3aa: CASSYSTGTLYNEQFF; CDR3nt: TGTGCCAGCAGTTACTCGACCGGGACACTCTACAATGAGCAGTTCTTC
j_gene: TRBJ2-5; abundance: .; d_gene: TRBD1; v_gene: TRBV4-2; CDR3aa: CASSPRTGIETQYF; CDR3nt: TGTGCCAGCAGCCCCCGGACAGGGATAGAGACCCAGTACTTC
j_gene: TRBJ2-1; abundance: .; d_gene: TRBD2; v_gene: TRBV19; CDR3aa: CASRVAGNNEQFF; CDR3nt: TGTGCCAGTAGAGTAGCGGGTAACAATGAGCAGTTCTTC
j_gene: TRBJ1-4; abundance: .; d_gene: TRBD1; v_gene: TRBV5-1; CDR3aa: CASSLDTGGGEKLFF; CDR3nt: TGCGCCAGCAGCTTGGACACAGGGGGTGGTGAAAAACTGTTTTTT
j_gene: TRBJ1-5; abundance: .; d_gene: TRBD1; v_gene: TRBV10-3; CDR3aa: CAISEDRGLYSNQPQHF; CDR3nt: TGTGCCATCAGTGAGGACAGGGGTCTCTATAGCAATCAGCCCCAGCATTTT
j_gene: TRBJ1-1; abundance: .; d_gene: .; v_gene: TRBV5-4; CDR3aa: CASSPGAGAAFF; CDR3nt: TGTGCCAGCAGCCCGGGTGCGGGGGCGGCTTTCTTT
j_gene: TRBJ2-5; abundance: few; d_gene: .; v_gene: TRBV11-1; CDR3aa: CASSSNLAGETQYF; CDR3nt: TGTGCCAGCAGCTCGAACTTGGCGGGCGAGACCCAGTACTTC
j_gene: TRBJ2-7; abundance: .; d_gene: .; v_gene: TRBV28; CDR3aa: CASSLNVRGYEQYF; CDR3nt: TGTGCCAGCAGTTTAAACGTCCGGGGCTACGAGCAGTACTTC
j_gene: TRBJ2-5; abundance: .; d_gene: TRBD2; v_gene: TRBV30; CDR3aa: CAWSTGTTGGAQYF; CDR3nt: TGTGCCTGGAGTACCGGGACCACCGGGGGGGCCCAGTACTTC
j_gene: TRBJ2-7; abundance: once; d_gene: TRBD1; v_gene: TRBV10-3; CDR3aa: CAISEFGQGSYEQYF; CDR3nt: TGTGCCATCAGTGAGTTCGGACAGGGCTCCTACGAGCAGTACTTC
j_gene: TRBJ2-2; abundance: .; d_gene: .; v_gene: TRBV2; CDR3aa: CASSDLATYTGELFF; CDR3nt: TGTGCCAGCAGCGACCTAGCGACCTACACCGGGGAGCTGTTTTTT
j_gene: TRBJ1-2; abundance: once; d_gene: .; v_gene: TRBV18; CDR3aa: CASSPPGGDPLSNYGYTF; CDR3nt: TGTGCCAGCTCACCACCCGGTGGAGATCCCCTTTCTAACTATGGCTACACCTTC
j_gene: TRBJ2-5; abundance: .; d_gene: TRBD2; v_gene: TRBV28; CDR3aa: CASSLAGGPGETQYF; CDR3nt: TGTGCCAGCAGTTTAGCGGGAGGGCCGGGGGAGACCCAGTACTTC
j_gene: TRBJ2-1; abundance: .; d_gene: TRBD2; v_gene: TRBV28; CDR3aa: CATRGASGHNEQFF; CDR3nt: TGTGCCACCCGGGGGGCTAGCGGGCACAATGAGCAGTTCTTC
j_gene: TRBJ2-5; abundance: .; d_gene: TRBD2; v_gene: TRBV5-1; CDR3aa: CASSLDLRTSGIQETQYF; CDR3nt: TGCGCCAGCAGCTTGGATCTTCGGACTAGCGGCATCCAAGAGACCCAGTACTTC
j_gene: TRBJ2-2; abundance: .; d_gene: .; v_gene: TRBV29-1; CDR3aa: CSVEEDSGTVAGELFF; CDR3nt: TGCAGCGTTGAAGAAGACAGTGGAACAGTCGCCGGGGAGCTGTTTTTT
j_gene: TRBJ1-1; abundance: .; d_gene: .; v_gene: TRBV9; CDR3aa: CASSVAVNTEAFF; CDR3nt: TGTGCCAGCAGCGTAGCAGTGAACACTGAAGCTTTCTTT
j_gene: TRBJ2-7; abundance: .; d_gene: TRBD1; v_gene: TRBV11-3; CDR3aa: CASSLGTGAYEQYF; CDR3nt: TGTGCCAGCAGCTTAGGGACAGGGGCCTACGAGCAGTACTTC
j_gene: TRBJ2-5; abundance: .; d_gene: TRBD1; v_gene: TRBV14; CDR3aa: CASSQDWTGGLRETQYF; CDR3nt: TGTGCCAGCAGCCAAGATTGGACAGGGGGCTTAAGGGAGACCCAGTACTTC
j_gene: TRBJ1-4; abundance: .; d_gene: .; v_gene: TRBV4-1; CDR3aa: CASSPLRGSLEKLFF; CDR3nt: TGCGCCAGCAGCCCCCTGCGGGGGTCCCTGGAAAAACTGTTTTTT
j_gene: TRBJ2-7; abundance: .; d_gene: .; v_gene: TRBV27; CDR3aa: CASSFGGSYEQYF; CDR3nt: TGTGCCAGCAGTTTCGGAGGTTCCTACGAGCAGTACTTC
j_gene: TRBJ1-5; abundance: once; d_gene: .; v_gene: TRBV30; CDR3aa: CAWGHFNQPQHF; CDR3nt: TGTGCCTGGGGACACTTCAATCAGCCCCAGCATTTT
j_gene: TRBJ2-7; abundance: .; d_gene: .; v_gene: TRBV29-1; CDR3aa: CSVTGTSAEQYF; CDR3nt: TGCAGCGTTACGGGAACGAGCGCCGAGCAGTACTTC
j_gene: TRBJ1-3; abundance: .; d_gene: TRBD1; v_gene: TRBV5-6; CDR3aa: CASSQGAGTSLSTIYF; CDR3nt: TGTGCCAGCAGCCAGGGGGCAGGGACTTCTCTGAGCACCATATATTTT
j_gene: TRBJ2-5; abundance: .; d_gene: TRBD2; v_gene: TRBV7-8; CDR3aa: CASSPPSIAGEWGTQYF; CDR3nt: TGTGCCAGCAGCCCACCCTCGATAGCGGGAGAGTGGGGGACCCAGTACTTC
j_gene: TRBJ2-3; abundance: .; d_gene: .; v_gene: TRBV2; CDR3aa: CASSEGLNTDTQYF; CDR3nt: TGTGCCAGCAGTGAAGGACTTAACACAGATACGCAGTATTTT
j_gene: TRBJ2-3; abundance: .; d_gene: TRBD1; v_gene: TRBV5-1; CDR3aa: CASSPSGTGGRDTQYF; CDR3nt: TGCGCCAGCAGCCCCTCCGGGACAGGGGGAAGAGATACGCAGTATTTT
j_gene: TRBJ2-5; abundance: .; d_gene: TRBD2; v_gene: TRBV9; CDR3aa: CASSPHPPRTSVETQYF; CDR3nt: TGTGCCAGCAGCCCCCACCCCCCCAGGACTAGCGTAGAGACCCAGTACTTC
j_gene: TRBJ2-7; abundance: .; d_gene: TRBD1; v_gene: TRBV28; CDR3aa: CASSSTGGGRYEQYF; CDR3nt: TGTGCCAGCAGTTCGACAGGGGGAGGCCGCTACGAGCAGTACTTC